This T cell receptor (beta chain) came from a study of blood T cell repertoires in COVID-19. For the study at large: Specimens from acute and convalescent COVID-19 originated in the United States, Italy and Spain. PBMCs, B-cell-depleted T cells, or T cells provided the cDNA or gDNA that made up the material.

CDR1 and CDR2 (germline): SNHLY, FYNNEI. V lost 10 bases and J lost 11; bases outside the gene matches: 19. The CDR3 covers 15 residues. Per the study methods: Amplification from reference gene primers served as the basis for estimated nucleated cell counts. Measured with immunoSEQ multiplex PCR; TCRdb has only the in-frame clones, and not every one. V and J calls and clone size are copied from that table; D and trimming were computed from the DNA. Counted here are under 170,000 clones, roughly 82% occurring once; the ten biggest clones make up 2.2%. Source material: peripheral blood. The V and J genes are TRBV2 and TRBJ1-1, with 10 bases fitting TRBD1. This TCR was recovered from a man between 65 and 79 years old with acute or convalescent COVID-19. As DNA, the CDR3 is TGTGCCATCAAAGCCCCGGGACAGGGGTCTCCTGGTGCTTTCTTT. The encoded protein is CAIKAPGQGSPGAFF.